This TCR beta chain derives from a study of T-cell memory formation after mild COVID-19. Study-wide results and limits: Pre-infection memory already had some responding clones, implying cross-reactive memory joined. Balance between CD4 and CD8 was seen in clones contracting day 15 to 85, and a CD4+ lean was seen in later expanders.

The CDR3 spans 16 residues. J gave up 4 bases and V 5 bases, and 12 bases lay outside the gene matches. Germline-derived CDR1 and CDR2 are LGHDT and YNNKEL (reference sequence). TCRdb re-called the 5' RACE reads through MiXCR, storing one row per CDR3 protein. Seen here are 190,000 or so distinct CDR3 sequences, around a fifth observed once, and the top ten hold more than 20%. The table lists this clonotype with a few counts. What it binds is unknown. This chain links TRBV3-1 with TRBJ1-2, with TRBD1 identical over 8 bases. Sequenced material: PBMCs or a T cell subset sorted from them (not recorded which). This receptor was taken from an adult woman who had mild COVID-19 (a few samples of this study predate the infection). Cell type and time point are not known. The CDR3, as DNA: TGTGCCAGCAGCGACTTGGGGGGACAGGAAACCTATGGCTACACCTTC. This codes for CASSDLGGQETYGYTF.